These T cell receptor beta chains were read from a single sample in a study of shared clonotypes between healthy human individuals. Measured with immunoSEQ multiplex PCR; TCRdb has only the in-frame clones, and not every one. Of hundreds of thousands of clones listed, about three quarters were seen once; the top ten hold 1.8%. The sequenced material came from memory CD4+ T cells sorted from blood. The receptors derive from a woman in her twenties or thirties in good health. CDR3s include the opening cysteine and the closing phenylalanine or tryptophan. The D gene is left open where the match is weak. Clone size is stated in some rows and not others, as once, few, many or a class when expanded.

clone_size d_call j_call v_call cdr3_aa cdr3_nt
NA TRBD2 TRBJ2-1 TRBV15 CATSRGLAGSEQFF TGTGCCACCAGTCGAGGACTAGCGGGGTCTGAGCAGTTCTTC
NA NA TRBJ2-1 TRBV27 CASSSYLTQLNNEQFF TGTGCCAGCAGTTCCTACTTGACCCAGCTGAACAATGAGCAGTTCTTC
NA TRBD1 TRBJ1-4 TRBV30 CAWIDRGRSHEKLFF TGTGCCTGGATCGACAGGGGAAGGAGCCATGAAAAACTGTTTTTT
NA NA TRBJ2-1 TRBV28 CASSPDYYPREQFF TGTGCCAGCAGCCCGGACTACTACCCCAGGGAGCAGTTCTTC
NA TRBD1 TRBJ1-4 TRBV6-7 CASRRGTGGEEKLFF TGTGCCAGCAGACGCGGGACAGGGGGAGAGGAAAAACTGTTTTTT
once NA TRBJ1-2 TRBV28 CASSRDVTYGYTF TGTGCCAGCAGTCGGGACGTCACCTATGGCTACACCTTC
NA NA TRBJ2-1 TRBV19 CASSKLGEITNEQFF TGTGCCAGTAGTAAGCTGGGTGAAATCACCAATGAGCAGTTCTTC
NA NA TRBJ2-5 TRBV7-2 CASSLAGAGETQYF TGTGCCAGCAGCTTAGCGGGAGCTGGAGAGACCCAGTACTTC
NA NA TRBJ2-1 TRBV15 CATSRAASVKEQFF TGTGCCACCAGCAGAGCCGCTAGCGTTAAAGAGCAGTTCTTC
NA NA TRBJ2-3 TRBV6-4 CASNPGQGTDTQYF TGTGCCAGCAATCCGGGGCAGGGCACAGATACGCAGTATTTT
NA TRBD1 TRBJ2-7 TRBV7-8 CASSSDRGREYF TGTGCCAGCAGCTCCGACAGGGGGCGCGAGTACTTC
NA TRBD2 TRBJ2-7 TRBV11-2 CASSFTSGGFYEQYF TGTGCCAGCAGCTTTACTAGCGGGGGGTTCTACGAGCAGTACTTC
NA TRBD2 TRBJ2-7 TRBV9 CASSEGLAESPEQYF TGTGCCAGCAGCGAGGGACTAGCGGAGTCCCCCGAGCAGTACTTC
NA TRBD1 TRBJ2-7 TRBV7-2 CASSQGAGGSYEQYF TGTGCCAGCAGCCAGGGGGCGGGCGGCTCCTACGAGCAGTACTTC
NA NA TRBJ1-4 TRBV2 CASSDPQLGEKLFF TGTGCCAGCAGCGATCCCCAGTTGGGTGAAAAACTGTTTTTT
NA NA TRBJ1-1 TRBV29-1 CSVTRRGAGAFF TGCAGCGTTACGCGTAGAGGGGCCGGAGCTTTCTTT
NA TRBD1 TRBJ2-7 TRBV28 CASSSGQRIKTSYEQYF TGTGCCAGCAGTTCGGGACAGCGGATTAAAACCTCCTACGAGCAGTACTTC
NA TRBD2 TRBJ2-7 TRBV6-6 CASSYTSSGRGEQYF TGTGCCAGCAGTTACACCTCTAGCGGGAGAGGGGAGCAGTACTTC
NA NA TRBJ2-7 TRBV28 CASRRGQAYEQYF TGTGCCAGCAGGCGGGGGCAGGCCTACGAGCAGTACTTC
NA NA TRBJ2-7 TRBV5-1 CASSWDGPKREQYF TGCGCCAGCAGTTGGGACGGGCCCAAGCGGGAGCAGTACTTC
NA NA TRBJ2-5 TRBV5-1 CASRTGTPQETQYF TGCGCCAGCAGGACCGGGACTCCCCAAGAGACCCAGTACTTC
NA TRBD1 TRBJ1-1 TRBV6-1 CASSARQGANTEAFF TGTGCCAGCAGTGCGCGACAGGGGGCCAACACTGAAGCTTTCTTT
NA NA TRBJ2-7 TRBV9 CASSVGIQENSYEQYF TGTGCCAGCAGCGTAGGAATACAGGAGAACTCCTACGAGCAGTACTTC
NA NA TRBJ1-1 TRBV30 CAWSRMADTEAFF TGTGCCTGGAGTAGAATGGCCGACACTGAAGCTTTCTTT
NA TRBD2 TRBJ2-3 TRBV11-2 CASSPGTTYTSTDTQYF TGTGCCAGCAGCCCCGGGACTACCTATACTAGCACAGATACGCAGTATTTT
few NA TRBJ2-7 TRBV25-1 CASSEYYEQYF TGTGCCAGCAGTGAATACTACGAGCAGTACTTC
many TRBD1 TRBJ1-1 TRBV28 CASNPGTGLTEAFF TGTGCCAGCAACCCCGGGACAGGGCTTACTGAAGCTTTCTTT
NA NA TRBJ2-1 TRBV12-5 CASSGDYNEQFF TGTGCTAGCTCCGGGGATTACAATGAGCAGTTCTTC
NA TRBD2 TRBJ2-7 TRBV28 CASSPASGSSYEQYF TGTGCCAGCAGTCCTGCTAGCGGGAGCTCCTACGAGCAGTACTTC
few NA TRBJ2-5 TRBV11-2 CASSSSSSAETQYF TGTGCCAGCAGCTCTTCTAGCAGTGCAGAGACCCAGTACTTC